This T cell receptor (beta chain) was captured in a study of blood T cell repertoires in COVID-19 (dated by TCRdb to between 2020 and 2021). Broadly, across the study: Collaborator samples came from the United States, Italy and Spain and covered acute and convalescent phases of COVID-19. The material from the prospective study consisted of cDNA or gDNA derived from T cells, B-cell-depleted T cells, or PBMCs. Where HLA class I and class II types were available, the types were taken from metadata supplied by the sample provider, not from assay-based typing. The samples were drawn from the first 160 participants of the ongoing ImmuneRACE study and from 1,254 subjects provided by 6 global collaborators. The repertoires were released in a freely available public database meant as a resource for research on the immune response to SARS-CoV-2. Sample metadata almost always included a de-identified subject ID, COVID-19 status, age in years and sex. Deeply sampled blood TCRbeta repertoires from subjects exposed to, actively infected with, or recovered from COVID-19 were included in the dataset. The paper's findings and limits, for the study overall: How much clinical and demographic metadata was included differed by source and by participant, and the metadata was provided uncurated.

The immunoSEQ Assay, a bias-controlled multiplex PCR, was used to amplify TCRbeta CDR3 regions from genomic DNA. The authors' pipeline ran thus. The number of nucleated cells in each sample was estimated from the amplification of reference gene primers within the assay. Sequence reads were collapsed and filtered to measure the absolute abundance of every unique TCRbeta CDR3 rearrangement. For each sample, productive Simpson clonality was calculated as the square root of Simpson's diversity index over productive rearrangements. TCRdb took over this immuneACCESS table, retaining in-frame rearrangements with V and J assigned. Such tables are incomplete; in checked studies, under half of the missing clones stem from an unresolved V gene, and the remainder is unexplained. That table supplies the V and J calls and clone size; D and trimming were determined from the DNA. Counted in this sample were approximately 230,000 clones; 70% to 90% of them appeared once. Together, the top ten hold about 1.6% of the sample.

In the prospective study, participants were about 18 to 95 years old, resided in about two dozen geographic areas of the United States, and were enrolled through a virtual design. To assign participants to cohorts, the prospective study relied on clinical history that participants themselves reported in a screening survey and a study questionnaire. Recovered participants in ImmuneRACE Cohort 3 were defined by two consecutive negative NP/OP PCR tests, clearance by a healthcare professional, or resolution of symptoms. Each participant in the prospective study had whole blood, serum and a nasopharyngeal or oropharyngeal swab collected by mobile phlebotomists. Participants in the prospective study had the option to provide additional blood draws and questionnaires over a roughly 2-month period. Before DNA extraction, blood samples from the prospective study were shipped at room temperature or frozen.

This clone came up once. Its antigen is still unknown. No base quality values were provided; no much bigger clone lies one nucleotide off. The CDR3 runs 12 amino acids, cysteine and phenylalanine included. CDR3 DNA only is kept here, 36 bases in frame from base 1. The trim is 6 bases for V and 3 bases for J, with a gap of 8 bases between the germline ends. CDR1 and CDR2 (MNHEY, SVGAGI) derive from the germline V gene. Sequencing was done on a sample of PBMCs or T cells enriched from blood (not recorded which). The sequence came from a middle-aged man who had recovered from COVID-19. The sequence links TRBV6-5 to TRBJ2-5, and the D gene may be TRBD2, 5 bases matching. This receptor carries the CDR3 CASRVGEETQYF. The nucleotide sequence reads TGTGCCAGCAGAGTGGGAGAAGAGACCCAGTACTTC.